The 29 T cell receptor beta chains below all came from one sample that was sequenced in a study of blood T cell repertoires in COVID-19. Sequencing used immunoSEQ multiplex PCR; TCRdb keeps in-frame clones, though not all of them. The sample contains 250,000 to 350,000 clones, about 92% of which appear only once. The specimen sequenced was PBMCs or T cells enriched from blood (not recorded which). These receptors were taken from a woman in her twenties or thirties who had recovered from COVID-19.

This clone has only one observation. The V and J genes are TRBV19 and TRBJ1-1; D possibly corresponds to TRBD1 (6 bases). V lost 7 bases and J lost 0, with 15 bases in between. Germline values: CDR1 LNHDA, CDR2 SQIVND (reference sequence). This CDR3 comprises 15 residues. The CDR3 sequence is CASNPGHNVNTEAFF. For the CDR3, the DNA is TGTGCCAGTAATCCGGGACACAACGTGAACACTGAAGCTTTCTTT. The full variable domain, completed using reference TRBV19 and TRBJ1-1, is DGGITQSPKYLFRKEGQNVTLSCEQNLNHDAMYWYRQDPGQGLRLIYYSQIVNDFQKGDIAEGYSVSREKKESFPLTVTSAQKNPTAFYLCASNPGHNVNTEAFFGQGTRLTVV.

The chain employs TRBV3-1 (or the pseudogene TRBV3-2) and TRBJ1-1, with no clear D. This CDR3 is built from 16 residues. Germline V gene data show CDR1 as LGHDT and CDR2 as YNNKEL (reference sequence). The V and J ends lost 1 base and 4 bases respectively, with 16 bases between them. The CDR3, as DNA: TGTGCCAGCAGCCAAGCGGGGAGGGTTGTAAGCACTGAAGCTTTCTTT. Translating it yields CASSQAGRVVSTEAFF.

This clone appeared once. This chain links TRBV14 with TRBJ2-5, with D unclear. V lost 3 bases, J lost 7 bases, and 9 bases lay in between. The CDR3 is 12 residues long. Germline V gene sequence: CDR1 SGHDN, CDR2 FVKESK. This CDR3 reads CASSQVQSTQYF. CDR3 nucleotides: TGTGCCAGCAGCCAGGTCCAGTCGACCCAGTACTTC.

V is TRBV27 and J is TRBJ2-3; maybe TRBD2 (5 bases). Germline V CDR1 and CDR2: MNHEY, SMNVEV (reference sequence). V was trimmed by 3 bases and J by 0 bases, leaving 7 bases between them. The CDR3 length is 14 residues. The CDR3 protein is CASSFTGSTDTQYF. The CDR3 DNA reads TGTGCCAGCAGTTTTACGGGGAGCACAGATACGCAGTATTTT.

The CDR3 DNA is TGTGCCAGCAGTGGTCTAGTCAATCAGCCCCAGCATTTT. Its translation is CASSGLVNQPQHF. V usage is TRBV28 and J usage is TRBJ1-5; D is unclear. The germline V gene has CDR1 MDHEN and CDR2 SYDVKM. Trimming removed 5 bases from V and 3 bases from J, with 8 bases in between. The length of the CDR3 is 13 residues.

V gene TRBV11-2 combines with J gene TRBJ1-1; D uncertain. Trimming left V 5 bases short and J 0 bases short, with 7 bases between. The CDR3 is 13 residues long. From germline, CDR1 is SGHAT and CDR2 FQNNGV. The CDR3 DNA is TGTGCCAGCAGCCAACAGCTGAACACTGAAGCTTTCTTT. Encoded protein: CASSQQLNTEAFF. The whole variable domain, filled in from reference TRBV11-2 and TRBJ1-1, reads EAGVAQSPRYKIIEKRQSVAFWCNPISGHATLYWYQQILGQGPKLLIQFQNNGVVDDSQLPKDRFSAERLKGVDSTLKIQPAKLEDSAVYLCASSQQLNTEAFFGQGTRLTVV.

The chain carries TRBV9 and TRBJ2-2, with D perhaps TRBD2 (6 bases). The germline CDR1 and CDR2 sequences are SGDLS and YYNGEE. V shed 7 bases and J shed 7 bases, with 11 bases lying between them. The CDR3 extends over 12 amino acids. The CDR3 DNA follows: TGTGCCAGCGGCCGGGACTTCGGGGAGCTGTTTTTT. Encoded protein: CASGRDFGELFF.

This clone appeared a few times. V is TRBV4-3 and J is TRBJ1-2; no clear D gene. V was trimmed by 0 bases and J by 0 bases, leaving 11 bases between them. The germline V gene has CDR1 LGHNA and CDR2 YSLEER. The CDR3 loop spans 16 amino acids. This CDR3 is CASSQEVGLANYGYTF. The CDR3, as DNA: TGCGCCAGCAGCCAAGAGGTTGGGCTGGCTAACTATGGCTACACCTTC.

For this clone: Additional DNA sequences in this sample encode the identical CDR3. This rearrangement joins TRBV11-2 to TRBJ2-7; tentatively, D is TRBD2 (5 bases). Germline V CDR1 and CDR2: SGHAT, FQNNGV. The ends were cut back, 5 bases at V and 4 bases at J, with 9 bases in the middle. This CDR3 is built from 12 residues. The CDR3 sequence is CASSLSGYEQYF. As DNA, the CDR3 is TGTGCCAGCAGCCTTTCGGGGTACGAGCAGTACTTC. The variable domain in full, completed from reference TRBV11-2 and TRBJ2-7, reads EAGVAQSPRYKIIEKRQSVAFWCNPISGHATLYWYQQILGQGPKLLIQFQNNGVVDDSQLPKDRFSAERLKGVDSTLKIQPAKLEDSAVYLCASSLSGYEQYFGPGTRLTVT.

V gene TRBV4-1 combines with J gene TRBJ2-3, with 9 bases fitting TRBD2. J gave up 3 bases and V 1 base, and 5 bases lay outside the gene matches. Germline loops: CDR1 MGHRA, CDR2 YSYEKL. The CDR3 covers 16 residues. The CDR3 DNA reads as TGCGCCAGCAGCCAAGGCGTTGCGGGAGGGACAGATACGCAGTATTTT. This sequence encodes CASSQGVAGGTDTQYF.

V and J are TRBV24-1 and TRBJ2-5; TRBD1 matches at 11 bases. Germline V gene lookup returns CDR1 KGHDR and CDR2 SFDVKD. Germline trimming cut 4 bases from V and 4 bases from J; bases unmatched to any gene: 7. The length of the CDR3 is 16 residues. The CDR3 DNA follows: TGTGCCACCAGTGACACCGGGACAGGGGGAGGAGAGACCCAGTACTTC. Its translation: CATSDTGTGGGETQYF.

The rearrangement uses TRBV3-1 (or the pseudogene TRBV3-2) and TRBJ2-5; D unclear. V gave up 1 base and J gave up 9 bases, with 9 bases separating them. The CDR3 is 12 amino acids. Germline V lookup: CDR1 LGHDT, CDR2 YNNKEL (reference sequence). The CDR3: CASSQGPRAQYF. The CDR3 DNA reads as TGTGCCAGCAGCCAAGGGCCTCGGGCCCAGTACTTC.

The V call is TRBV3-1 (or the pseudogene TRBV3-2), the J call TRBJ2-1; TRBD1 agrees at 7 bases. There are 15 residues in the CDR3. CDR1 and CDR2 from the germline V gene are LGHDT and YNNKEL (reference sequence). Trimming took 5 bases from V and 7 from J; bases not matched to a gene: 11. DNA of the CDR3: TGTGCCAGCAGCATCGGGACAGCTTTGGTGAATGAGCAGTTCTTC. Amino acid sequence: CASSIGTALVNEQFF.

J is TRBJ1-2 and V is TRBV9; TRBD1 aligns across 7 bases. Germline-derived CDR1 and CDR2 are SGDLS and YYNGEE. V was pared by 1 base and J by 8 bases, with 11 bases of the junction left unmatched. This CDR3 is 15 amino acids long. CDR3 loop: CASSVSTGVVGGYTF. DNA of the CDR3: TGTGCCAGCAGCGTATCTACAGGGGTAGTGGGAGGCTACACCTTC.

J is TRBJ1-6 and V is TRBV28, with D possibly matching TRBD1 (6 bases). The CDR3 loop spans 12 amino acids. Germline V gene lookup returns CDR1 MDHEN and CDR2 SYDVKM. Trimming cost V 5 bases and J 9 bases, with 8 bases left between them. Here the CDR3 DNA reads TGTGCCAGCAGTATACAGGGTTCACCCCTCCACTTT. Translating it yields CASSIQGSPLHF.

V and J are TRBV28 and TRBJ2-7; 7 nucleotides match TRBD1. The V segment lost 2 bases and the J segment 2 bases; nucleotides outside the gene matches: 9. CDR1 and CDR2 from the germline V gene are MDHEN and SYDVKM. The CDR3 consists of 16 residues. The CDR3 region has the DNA TGTGCCAGCAGTTTAAACCCCCGGACAGGCGCCTACGAGCAGTACTTC. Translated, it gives CASSLNPRTGAYEQYF.

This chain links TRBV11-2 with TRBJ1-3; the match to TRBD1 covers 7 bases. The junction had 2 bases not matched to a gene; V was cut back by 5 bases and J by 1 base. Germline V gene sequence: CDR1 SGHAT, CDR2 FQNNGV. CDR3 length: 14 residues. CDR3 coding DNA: TGTGCCAGCAGCCAGGGACAGTCTGGAAACACCATATATTTT. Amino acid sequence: CASSQGQSGNTIYF.

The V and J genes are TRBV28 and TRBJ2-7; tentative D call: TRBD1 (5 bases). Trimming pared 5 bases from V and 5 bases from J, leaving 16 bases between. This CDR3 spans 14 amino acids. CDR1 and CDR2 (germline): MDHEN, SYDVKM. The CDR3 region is CASSAGSEFNEQYF. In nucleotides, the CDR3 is TGTGCCAGCAGTGCAGGGTCCGAGTTCAACGAGCAGTACTTC.

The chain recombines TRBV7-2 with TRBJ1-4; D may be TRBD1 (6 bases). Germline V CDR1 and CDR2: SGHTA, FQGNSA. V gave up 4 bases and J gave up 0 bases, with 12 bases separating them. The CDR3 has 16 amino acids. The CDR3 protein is CASSSQGGATNEKLFF. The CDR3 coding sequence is TGTGCCAGCAGCTCCCAAGGGGGGGCAACTAATGAAAAACTGTTTTTT.

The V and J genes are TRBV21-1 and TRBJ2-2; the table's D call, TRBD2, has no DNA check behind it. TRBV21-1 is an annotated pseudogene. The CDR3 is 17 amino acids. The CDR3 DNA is TGTGCCAGCAGCTGGGTGGGCCGGGGGATGGACACCGGGGAGCTGTTTTTT. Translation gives CASSWVGRGMDTGELFF.

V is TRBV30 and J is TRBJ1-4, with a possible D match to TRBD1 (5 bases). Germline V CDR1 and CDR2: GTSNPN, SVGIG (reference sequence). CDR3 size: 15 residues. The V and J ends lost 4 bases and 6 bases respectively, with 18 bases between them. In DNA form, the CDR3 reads TGTGCCTGGATGGGGTCGCGGACACCAGATGAAAAACTGTTTTTT. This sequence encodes CAWMGSRTPDEKLFF.

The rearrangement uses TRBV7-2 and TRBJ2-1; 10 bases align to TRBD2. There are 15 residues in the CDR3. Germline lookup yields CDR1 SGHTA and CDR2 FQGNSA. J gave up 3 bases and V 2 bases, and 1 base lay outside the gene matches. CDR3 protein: CASSLTSGIYNEQFF. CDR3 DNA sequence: TGTGCCAGCAGCTTAACTAGCGGGATCTACAATGAGCAGTTCTTC.

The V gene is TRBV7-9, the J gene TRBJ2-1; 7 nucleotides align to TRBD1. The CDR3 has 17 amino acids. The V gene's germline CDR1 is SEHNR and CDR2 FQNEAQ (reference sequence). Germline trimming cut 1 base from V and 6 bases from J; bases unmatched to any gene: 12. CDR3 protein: CASSLGTGALSTNEQFF. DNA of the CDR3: TGTGCCAGCAGCTTAGGGACAGGTGCCCTCTCAACCAATGAGCAGTTCTTC.

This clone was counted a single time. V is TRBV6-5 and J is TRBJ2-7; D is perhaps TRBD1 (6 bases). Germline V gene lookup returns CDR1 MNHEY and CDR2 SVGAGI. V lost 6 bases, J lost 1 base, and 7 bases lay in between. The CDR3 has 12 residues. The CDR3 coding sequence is TGTGCCAGCAGGGACAGTTCCTACGAGCAGTACTTC. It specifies CASRDSSYEQYF.

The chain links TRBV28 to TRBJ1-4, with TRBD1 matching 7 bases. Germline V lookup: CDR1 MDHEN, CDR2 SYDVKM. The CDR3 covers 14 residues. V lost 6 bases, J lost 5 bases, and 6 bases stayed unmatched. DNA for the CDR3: TGTGCCAGCAGCCCGGGACAGAGCAATGAAAAACTGTTTTTT. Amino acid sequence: CASSPGQSNEKLFF.

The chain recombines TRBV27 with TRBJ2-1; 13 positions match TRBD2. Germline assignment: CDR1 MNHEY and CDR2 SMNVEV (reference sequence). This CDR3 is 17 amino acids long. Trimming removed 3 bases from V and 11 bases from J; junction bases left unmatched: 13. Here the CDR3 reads CASSFLSPRTSGSQQFF. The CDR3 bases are TGTGCCAGCAGTTTCCTCTCCCCCCGGACTAGCGGGAGCCAGCAGTTCTTC.

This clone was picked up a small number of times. The CDR3 loop is CASSHGTGDQPQHF. In DNA, the CDR3 is TGTGCCAGCAGCCACGGGACAGGGGATCAGCCCCAGCATTTT. The chain recombines TRBV7-9 with TRBJ1-5, with 10 positions matching TRBD1. The CDR3 totals 14 residues. In germline, CDR1 is SEHNR, CDR2 FQNEAQ (reference sequence). Germline trimming cut 5 bases from V and 5 bases from J; bases unmatched to any gene: 3.

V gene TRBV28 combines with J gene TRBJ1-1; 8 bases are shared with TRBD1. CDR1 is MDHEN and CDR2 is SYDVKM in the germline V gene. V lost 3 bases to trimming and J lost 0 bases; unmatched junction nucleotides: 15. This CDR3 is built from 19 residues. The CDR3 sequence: CASSFYLTGASLLNTEAFF. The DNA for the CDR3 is TGTGCCAGCAGTTTCTATCTGACAGGGGCTTCTCTATTGAACACTGAAGCTTTCTTT.

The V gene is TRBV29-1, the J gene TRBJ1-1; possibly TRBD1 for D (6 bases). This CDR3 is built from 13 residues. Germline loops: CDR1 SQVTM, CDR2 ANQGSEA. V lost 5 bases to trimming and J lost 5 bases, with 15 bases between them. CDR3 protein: CSVSRGRVTEAFF. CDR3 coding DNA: TGCAGCGTTTCCAGGGGCCGGGTAACTGAAGCTTTCTTT. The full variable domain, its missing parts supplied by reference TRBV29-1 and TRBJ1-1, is SAVISQKPSRDICQRGTSLTIQCQVDSQVTMMFWYRQQPGQSLTLIATANQGSEATYESGFVIDKFPISRPNLTFSTLTVSNMSPEDSSIYLCSVSRGRVTEAFFGQGTRLTVV.